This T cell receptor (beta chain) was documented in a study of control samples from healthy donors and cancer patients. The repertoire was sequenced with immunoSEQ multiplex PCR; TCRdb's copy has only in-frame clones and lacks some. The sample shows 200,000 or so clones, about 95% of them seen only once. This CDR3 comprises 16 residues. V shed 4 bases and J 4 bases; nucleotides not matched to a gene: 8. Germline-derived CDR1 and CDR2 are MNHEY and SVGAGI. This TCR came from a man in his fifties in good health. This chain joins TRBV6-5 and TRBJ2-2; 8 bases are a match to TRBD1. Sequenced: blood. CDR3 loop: CASSSRTGLGTGELFF. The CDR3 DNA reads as TGTGCCAGCAGTTCCAGGACAGGGCTGGGCACCGGGGAGCTGTTTTTT.